One sample yielded the 8 T cell receptor beta chains listed below, sequenced in a study of T cell clones after liver transplantation. Assay used: immunoSEQ multiplex PCR; TCRdb lists only in-frame clones, some missing. Of tens of thousands of clones listed, around 90% were seen once; the top ten hold under 3.5%. Specimen: CD4+ T cells from blood, collected before liver transplant. These receptors were obtained from a human donor who received a liver transplant.

The rearrangement uses TRBV19 and TRBJ2-6; no clear D. Trimming took 10 bases from V and 3 from J, leaving 7 bases between them. The germline V gene has CDR1 LNHDA and CDR2 SQIVND (reference sequence). CDR3 length equals 12 residues. CDR3 DNA sequence: TGTGCCACCTCCGTTGGGGCCAACGTCCTGACTTTC. This sequence encodes CATSVGANVLTF.

The chain links TRBV4-1 to TRBJ2-1, with D unresolved. The CDR3 runs 13 residues. Trimming left V 6 bases short and J 3 bases short, with 9 bases between. The germline CDR1 and CDR2 sequences are MGHRA and YSYEKL. CDR3 in amino acids: CASSRQSYNEQFF. The CDR3 nucleotides read TGCGCCAGCAGTCGGCAGAGCTACAATGAGCAGTTCTTC.

V gene TRBV11-3 combines with J gene TRBJ2-2; 7 nucleotides line up with TRBD1. V dropped 5 bases and J dropped 6; count of bases not matched to a gene: 3. The CDR3 totals 13 residues. Germline V CDR1 and CDR2: SGHNT, YENEEA. The CDR3 DNA reads as TGTGCCAGCAGCCTCGACAGGGCCGGGGAGCTGTTTTTT. Protein product: CASSLDRAGELFF.

The chain recombines TRBV5-8 with TRBJ1-1; TRBD1 matches at 7 bases. V gave up 4 bases and J gave up 4 bases; unmatched junction bases: 7. The CDR3 spans 14 residues. Germline V gene sequence: CDR1 SGHTS, CDR2 YDEGEE. The CDR3 nucleotides read TGTGCCAGCAGCCCGAGGGGGCGCGGCACTGAAGCTTTCTTT. It encodes CASSPRGRGTEAFF.

This sequence joins TRBV4-1 and TRBJ2-7; 7 bases align to TRBD1. From germline, CDR1 is MGHRA and CDR2 YSYEKL. The CDR3 length is 16 residues. Germline trimming cut 2 bases from V and 1 base from J; bases unmatched to any gene: 8. The CDR3 nucleotides read TGCGCCAGCAGCCAACTCTTGACAGGGAATTCCTACGAGCAGTACTTC. It specifies CASSQLLTGNSYEQYF.

The chain links TRBV11-2 to TRBJ2-7, with 12 positions matching TRBD1. V was clipped by 5 bases and J by 1 base; unmatched bases: 6. Germline values: CDR1 SGHAT, CDR2 FQNNGV. This CDR3 contains 16 residues. The CDR3 reads CASSMGQGALSYEQYF. The CDR3 nucleotides read TGTGCCAGCAGCATGGGACAGGGGGCACTATCCTACGAGCAGTACTTC.

The genes are TRBV6-5 and TRBJ2-7, with D possibly TRBD1 on 5 matching bases. Per the germline V gene, CDR1 is MNHEY and CDR2 is SVGAGI. This CDR3 is 14 amino acids long. V lost 4 bases to trimming and J lost 1 base, with 11 bases between them. Here the CDR3 reads CASSFRRQSYEQYF. The CDR3 DNA reads as TGTGCCAGCAGTTTCCGGAGACAGTCCTACGAGCAGTACTTC.

This chain connects TRBV4-2 to TRBJ2-4; D may correspond to TRBD1 or TRBD2 (5 bases each). Trimming cost V 4 bases and J 8 bases, with 15 bases left between them. The V gene's germline CDR1 is LGHNA and CDR2 YNFKEQ. This CDR3 comprises 14 residues. In nucleotides, the CDR3 is TGTGCCAGCAGCCCCCCTGCTGGGGGAGACATTCAGTACTTC. It is translated as CASSPPAGGDIQYF.